A single sample is the source of the 30 T cell receptor beta chains below, sequenced in a study of CD8 T cells in ankylosing spondylitis. One entry per CDR3 protein, called by TCRdb with MiXCR from the 5' RACE reads. The repertoire consists of 180,000 or so distinct CDR3 sequences, with roughly 12% occurring once and the leading ten covering about 28%. Material for sequencing was blood, either unsorted or a sorted T cell fraction (not recorded which). All receptors come from a male donor with ankylosing spondylitis or in good health (not recorded which).

This clonotype was recorded many times. The chain recombines TRBV4-2 with TRBJ1-3; D unresolved. V lost 0 bases, J lost 0 bases, and 18 bases lay in between. CDR3 length: 19 amino acids. Germline values: CDR1 LGHNA, CDR2 YNFKEQ. The CDR3: CASSQEIVGAQLSGNTIYF. The CDR3 DNA sequence: TGTGCCAGCAGCCAAGAGATCGTGGGAGCCCAACTCTCTGGAAACACCATATATTTT.

This clonotype came up many times. The rearrangement links TRBV28 to TRBJ1-4; D gene uncertain. This CDR3 spans 14 amino acids. With 7 bases removed from V and 7 bases from J, the gap between germline ends came to 16 bases. Germline CDR1 MDHEN, CDR2 SYDVKM. The DNA of the CDR3 is TGTGCCAGCACCCTTAGCGGAAGCAGTGAAAAACTGTTTTTT. Its translation: CASTLSGSSEKLFF.

There are many counts of this clonotype. The rearrangement uses TRBV5-1 and TRBJ2-4; 8 nucleotides line up with TRBD1. The CDR3 runs to 13 residues. Germline loops: CDR1 SGHRS, CDR2 YFSETQ. J was trimmed by 8 bases and V by 4 bases; bases with no gene match: 5. The CDR3 coding sequence is TGCGCCAGCAGCGCATCGACAGGGGACATTCAGTACTTC. This sequence encodes CASSASTGDIQYF. Filled out from reference TRBV5-1 and TRBJ2-4, the complete variable domain reads KAGVTQTPRYLIKTRGQQVTLSCSPISGHRSVSWYQQTPGQGLQFLFEYFSETQRNKGNFPGRFSGRQFSNSRSEMNVSTLELGDSALYLCASSASTGDIQYFGAGTRLSVL.

This clonotype showed up many times. The gene calls are TRBV12-3 or TRBV12-4 and TRBJ1-5; no clear D gene. The CDR3 length is 14 residues. V was pared by 7 bases and J by 6 bases, with 16 bases between. The CDR3 protein is CASKGRVEGQPQHF. For the CDR3, the DNA is TGTGCCAGCAAAGGTAGGGTGGAGGGTCAGCCCCAGCATTTT.

This clonotype was observed at least ten times. The CDR3 loop reads CASSQATLSYNEQFF. The CDR3 coding sequence is TGTGCCAGCAGCCAAGCCACCCTCTCCTACAATGAGCAGTTCTTC. The genes are TRBV14 and TRBJ2-1; D remains ambiguous. CDR3 length: 15 residues. V gave up 1 base and J gave up 0 bases, with 7 bases separating them. Looked up from germline, CDR1 is SGHDN and CDR2 is FVKESK.

The V and J genes are TRBV7-2 and TRBJ2-3; TRBD2 might be the D (5 bases). The germline CDR1 and CDR2 sequences are SGHTA and FQGNSA. The CDR3 runs to 13 residues. The V end was cut by 5 bases, the J end by 5 bases, with 11 bases between. CDR3 amino acids: CASSPQRGDTQYF. Written as DNA, the CDR3 is TGTGCCAGCAGCCCCCAACGGGGAGATACGCAGTATTTT.

This clonotype was recorded a few times. The V call is TRBV5-1, the J call TRBJ2-3; D might be TRBD1 (5 bases). The CDR3 has 16 amino acids. Germline-derived CDR1 and CDR2 are SGHRS and YFSETQ. The V gene lost 1 base and the J gene lost 5 bases, with 17 bases spanning the gap. The CDR3 sequence is CASSLRLQGSRDTQYF. The CDR3 region has the DNA TGCGCCAGCAGCTTGAGGTTGCAGGGAAGTAGAGATACGCAGTATTTT.

CDR3 sequence (DNA): TGTGCCAGCAGCTTGGCCGGGGCAGCTAACAATGAGCAGTTCTTC. Translation: CASSLAGAANNEQFF. The rearrangement joins TRBV5-4 to TRBJ2-1; possibly TRBD1 or TRBD2 for D (5 bases each). This CDR3 region has 15 residues. CDR1 and CDR2 (germline): SGHNT, YYREEE (reference sequence). Trimming removed 0 bases at V and 5 bases at J, with 12 bases between.

This clonotype was counted ten times or more. V gene TRBV6-5 combines with J gene TRBJ1-5, with D hard to call. CDR1 is MNHEY, CDR2 SVGAGI, per germline. Trimming took 0 bases from V and 5 from J, leaving 5 bases between them. This CDR3 has 13 amino acids. Here the CDR3 reads CASSYSGDQPQHF. CDR3 in DNA: TGTGCCAGCAGTTACTCAGGAGATCAGCCCCAGCATTTT.

This clonotype was picked up one time. The chain recombines TRBV11-2 with TRBJ2-6; unclear D gene. V lost 1 base, J lost 2 bases, and 6 bases lay in between. The CDR3 runs 15 residues. CDR1 SGHAT and CDR2 FQNNGV come from the germline V gene. The CDR3 protein is CASSLVRAGANVLTF. The CDR3 bases are TGTGCCAGCAGCTTAGTCCGAGCTGGGGCCAACGTCCTGACTTTC.

This chain joins TRBV5-1 and TRBJ2-7, with 7 bases matching TRBD1. V shed 3 bases, J shed 0 bases, and the junction held 6 bases outside the gene matches. Germline assignment: CDR1 SGHRS and CDR2 YFSETQ. The CDR3 totals 15 residues. The CDR3 DNA is TGCGCCAGCAGCTCGGACAGGTCATTCTCCTACGAGCAGTACTTC. Its protein is CASSSDRSFSYEQYF.

V is TRBV5-1 and J is TRBJ2-7; weak D call: TRBD2 (7 bases). The germline V gene has CDR1 SGHRS and CDR2 YFSETQ. This CDR3 is 15 amino acids long. With 4 bases removed from V and 1 base from J, the gap between germline ends came to 15 bases. CDR3 in amino acids: CASSPGGRGSYEQYF. The DNA of the CDR3 is TGCGCCAGCAGCCCTGGGGGGCGGGGGTCCTACGAGCAGTACTTC. The full variable domain, in which reference TRBV5-1 and TRBJ2-7 provide the parts outside the CDR3, is KAGVTQTPRYLIKTRGQQVTLSCSPISGHRSVSWYQQTPGQGLQFLFEYFSETQRNKGNFPGRFSGRQFSNSRSEMNVSTLELGDSALYLCASSPGGRGSYEQYFGPGTRLTVT.

The chain recombines TRBV11-1 with TRBJ2-7; a possible D gene is TRBD2 (5 bases). This CDR3 has 12 amino acids. Germline V gene sequence: CDR1 SGHAT, CDR2 FQDESV (reference sequence). The germline V and J ends were trimmed by 8 bases and 5 bases, with 13 bases remaining between them. DNA for the CDR3: TGTGCCAGCGCGTCCGGAGGCCACGAGCAGTACTTC. It specifies CASASGGHEQYF.

In its sample, this clonotype was seen many times. The chain recombines TRBV13 with TRBJ1-5; the D gene is possibly TRBD1 (6 bases). Deletions cut 0 bases from V and 1 base from J, with 16 bases between. Per the germline V gene, CDR1 is PRHDT and CDR2 is FYEKMQ (reference sequence). The CDR3 extends over 18 amino acids. The CDR3 sequence: CASSLGGGGEDSNQPQHF. In DNA, the CDR3 is TGTGCCAGCAGCTTAGGGGGAGGGGGGGAAGACAGCAATCAGCCCCAGCATTTT.

The chain has TRBV5-6 and TRBJ2-1; the match to TRBD1 covers 8 bases. The germline CDR1 and CDR2 sequences are SGHDT and YYEEEE. The CDR3 totals 14 residues. V lost 2 bases and J lost 11; bases outside the gene matches: 9. The CDR3 DNA is TGTGCCAGCAGCTTAAGGGGACAGGAGGTGCAGCAGTTCTTC. Translated: CASSLRGQEVQQFF. Complete variable domain (other parts from reference TRBV5-6 and TRBJ2-1): DAGVTQSPTHLIKTRGQQVTLRCSPKSGHDTVSWYQQALGQGPQFIFQYYEEEERQRGNFPDRFSGHQFPNYSSELNVNALLLGDSALYLCASSLRGQEVQQFFGPGTRLTVL.

This clonotype was detected many times. This rearrangement joins TRBV6-1 to TRBJ1-5, with 8 bases matching TRBD1. Trimming took 7 bases from V and 10 from J; bases not matched to a gene: 12. The CDR3 has 14 residues. CDR1 is MNHNS, CDR2 SASEGT, per germline. The CDR3 region is CASKAMQGADPQHF. The DNA for the CDR3 is TGTGCCAGCAAGGCGATGCAGGGGGCGGATCCCCAGCATTTT.

This clonotype was recorded a few times. The chain is built from TRBV14 and TRBJ2-4, with TRBD2 as a possible D gene (7 bases). Germline V gene sequence: CDR1 SGHDN, CDR2 FVKESK. This CDR3 has 14 amino acids. V gave up 4 bases and J gave up 6 bases, with 13 bases separating them. CDR3 DNA: TGTGCCAGCAGCCTAAGGGGAGGGGGAAACATTCAGTACTTC. This sequence encodes CASSLRGGGNIQYF.

This clonotype was detected ten times or more. The gene calls are TRBV6-5 and TRBJ2-5; D remains unclear. Germline CDR1 and CDR2: MNHEY and SVGAGI. The germline V and J ends were trimmed by 10 bases and 5 bases, with 8 bases remaining between them. The CDR3 extends over 10 amino acids. CDR3 loop: CATGRETQYF. CDR3 coding DNA: TGTGCCACCGGTCGGGAGACCCAGTACTTC.

Concerning this clonotype: This clone may be a read error of a much larger clone one base away. The V gene is TRBV20-1, the J gene TRBJ2-7; TRBD2 aligns across 9 bases. CDR1 and CDR2 from the germline V gene are DFQATT and SNEGSKA (reference sequence). There are 16 residues in the CDR3. The CDR3 coding sequence is TGCAGTGCTAGTGGGACTAGCAGGCAGGGAGTCTACGCGCAGTACTTC. Translating it yields CSASGTSRQGVYAQYF.

This clonotype came up many times. The chain joins TRBV10-3 to TRBJ2-7, with D tentatively TRBD2 (6 bases). CDR3 length: 10 amino acids. The V gene lost 11 bases and the J gene lost 3 bases, with 8 bases spanning the gap. Per the germline V gene, CDR1 is ENHRY and CDR2 is SYGVKD. CDR3 amino acids: CASGSYEQYF. CDR3 coding DNA: TGTGCCTCCGGGAGCTACGAGCAGTACTTC.

The chain combines TRBV7-8 with TRBJ2-3; 11 nucleotides match TRBD2. Unmatched junction bases numbered 9, after V lost 5 bases and J lost 5 bases. The length of the CDR3 is 16 residues. CDR1 is SGHVS, CDR2 FQNEAQ, per germline. The CDR3 loop reads CASSMQLAGVRDTQYF. CDR3 bases: TGTGCCAGCAGCATGCAACTAGCGGGAGTAAGAGATACGCAGTATTTT.

This clonotype showed up many times. The chain employs TRBV12-3 or TRBV12-4 and TRBJ2-1; TRBD2 agrees at 8 bases. The CDR3 is made up of 14 amino acids. V lost 7 bases to trimming and J lost 4 bases; unmatched junction nucleotides: 6. The DNA of the CDR3 is TGTGCCAGCACCTCGGGAGGGGTGTACAATGAGCAGTTCTTC. Translated: CASTSGGVYNEQFF.

This clonotype was detected many times. The V call is TRBV20-1, the J call TRBJ1-3, with 8 nucleotides matching TRBD1. The germline V gene encodes CDR1 DFQATT and CDR2 SNEGSKA (reference sequence). After removal of 5 bases from V and 12 bases from J, the junction contained 21 bases not matched to a gene. There are 16 residues in the CDR3. The CDR3 sequence is CSAQGSGRGRDEGIYF. CDR3 coding DNA: TGCAGTGCTCAGGGGTCGGGCAGGGGGCGCGATGAAGGCATATATTTT.

This clonotype was observed many times. The rearrangement uses TRBV7-8 and TRBJ2-6; D is unresolved. From germline, CDR1 is SGHVS and CDR2 FQNEAQ. This CDR3 has 15 amino acids. The ends were cut back, 2 bases at V and 2 bases at J, with 7 bases in the middle. The CDR3 nucleotides read TGTGCCAGCAGCTTATTGACCCCTGGGGCCAACGTCCTGACTTTC. Translating gives CASSLLTPGANVLTF.

This clonotype was picked up many times. V gene TRBV6-5 combines with J gene TRBJ2-5; possibly TRBD1 or TRBD2 for D (6 bases each). Trimming took off 2 bases at V and 0 bases at J, with 10 bases between the two ends. The CDR3 consists of 15 residues. Germline V gene data show CDR1 as MNHEY and CDR2 as SVGAGI. CDR3 DNA: TGTGCCAGCAGTTACGCAGGGGACTACCAAGAGACCCAGTACTTC. This sequence encodes CASSYAGDYQETQYF.

Remarks on this clonotype: With a much larger clone just one base away, this may be a read error. The chain recombines TRBV5-1 with TRBJ1-1, with D unclear. Germline lookup yields CDR1 SGHRS and CDR2 YFSETQ. This CDR3 comprises 14 residues. For the CDR3, the DNA is TGCGTCAGCAGCTTGGTGCAGCCTAACACTGAAGCTTTCTTT. This encodes CVSSLVQPNTEAFF.

The chain joins TRBV7-2 to TRBJ2-2; TRBD1 is a possible D gene (5 bases). CDR1 and CDR2 from the germline V gene are SGHTA and FQGNSA. CDR3 size: 17 residues. V dropped 5 bases and J dropped 6 bases, with 22 bases sitting between them. CDR3 DNA: TGTGCCAGCAGCGGGCTGTTGGGGCGTTCCAACCCCGGGGAGCTGTTTTTT. Protein: CASSGLLGRSNPGELFF. Drawing the rest from reference TRBV7-2 and TRBJ2-2, the complete variable domain is GAGVSQSPSNKVTEKGKDVELRCDPISGHTALYWYRQSLGQGLEFLIYFQGNSAPDKSGLPSDRFSAERTGGSVSTLTIQRTQQEDSAVYLCASSGLLGRSNPGELFFGEGSRLTVL.

This clonotype occurred many times. In nucleotides, the CDR3 is TGCAGTGCTAGAGAAGCTAAGGGTGCCGATGAGCAGTTCTTC. Protein product: CSAREAKGADEQFF. The V gene is TRBV20-1, the J gene TRBJ2-1; the D is unclear. The germline V gene has CDR1 DFQATT and CDR2 SNEGSKA (reference sequence). V dropped 0 bases and J dropped 8 bases, with 14 bases sitting between them. The CDR3 spans 14 residues.

The chain is built from TRBV5-6 and TRBJ2-5; no clear D. The CDR3 has 12 amino acids. Trimming took 6 bases from V and 0 from J, leaving 6 bases between them. Germline V gene sequence: CDR1 SGHDT, CDR2 YYEEEE. The CDR3: CASNQYQETQYF. The CDR3 nucleotides are TGTGCCAGCAACCAGTACCAAGAGACCCAGTACTTC.

The chain uses TRBV5-5 and TRBJ2-2, with D unresolved. Looked up from germline, CDR1 is SGHKS and CDR2 is YYEKEE (reference sequence). This CDR3 is 13 amino acids long. The ends were cut back, 5 bases at V and 6 bases at J, with 11 bases in the middle. CDR3 DNA: TGTGCCAGCAGTTCGGATATTGCCGGGGAGCTGTTTTTT. It translates to CASSSDIAGELFF.